This record looks at one T cell receptor beta chain sequence and its context. Its antigen is currently unknown. RNA, at about 0.45 to 1 ug, was reverse transcribed with random hexamers. Amplification of the TCR beta CDR3 was carried out by immunoSEQ multiplex PCR, which spanned a total of 54 Vbeta and 13 Jbeta segments. TCRdb reprocessed the immunoSEQ multiplex PCR reads with MiXCR, giving one entry per CDR3 protein. The table includes around 300,000 distinct CDR3 sequences, approximately 89% detected once. Sequencing of TCR beta drew on CD8+ and CD4+ T cells from blood. CD8+ and CD4+ T cells were negatively isolated; TEMRA cells were FACS-enriched. This record comes from a study of CD8 T cells in Susac syndrome. The CDR3 loop spans 15 amino acids. The germline V gene encodes CDR1 SEHNR and CDR2 FQNEAQ (reference sequence). Trimming shortened V by 6 bases and J by 5 bases, and 16 bases separated the two germline ends.

Points from the study as a whole: The study recognized that the number of individuals in its TCR sequencing and HLA analysis was relatively small.

What was sequenced was CD8+ T cells from PBMCs. The receptor was derived from a human donor with multiple sclerosis. The chain carries TRBV7-9 and TRBJ2-2; D unclear. Here the CDR3 DNA reads TGTGCCAGCAGGGGCCTGGGTTCGGAGACCGGGGAGCTGTTTTTT. Its protein is CASRGLGSETGELFF.